This T cell receptor beta chain was sequenced in a study of T cells in localized non-small cell lung cancer. Study-level points and caveats: Adjacent lung exhibited a median of about 57 among the 100 most abundant tumor clones.

Sequencing was performed with immunoSEQ multiplex PCR; in TCRdb, only in-frame clones are kept and a portion is missing. The sample records nearly 25,000 clones, around 87% being singletons. The CDR3 runs to 14 residues. The V gene end was trimmed by 4 bases and the J gene end by 7 bases; junction bases not matched to a gene: 4. Germline CDR1 and CDR2: LNHDA and SQIVND (reference sequence). Comment on this clone: The antigen is not known.

The chain has TRBV19 and TRBJ2-4; TRBD1 aligns across 10 bases. Source: peripheral blood, taken before any cancer treatment. This receptor was obtained from an older male donor with stage II squamous cell lung carcinoma. The CDR3, as DNA: TGTGCCAGTAGTACACGGACAGGGGGGAACATTCAGTACTTC. Amino acid sequence: CASSTRTGGNIQYF.